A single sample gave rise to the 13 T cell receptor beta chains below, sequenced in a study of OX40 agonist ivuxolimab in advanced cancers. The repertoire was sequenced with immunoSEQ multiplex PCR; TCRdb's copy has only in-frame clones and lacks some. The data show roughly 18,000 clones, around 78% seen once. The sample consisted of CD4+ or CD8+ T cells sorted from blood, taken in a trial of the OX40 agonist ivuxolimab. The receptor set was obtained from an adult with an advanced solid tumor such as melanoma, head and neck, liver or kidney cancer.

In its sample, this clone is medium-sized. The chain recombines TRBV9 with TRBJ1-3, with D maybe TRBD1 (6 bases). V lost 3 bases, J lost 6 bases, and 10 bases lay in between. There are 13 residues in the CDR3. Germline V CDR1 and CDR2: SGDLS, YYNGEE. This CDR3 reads CASSGQAENTIYF. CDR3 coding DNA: TGTGCCAGCAGCGGACAGGCCGAAAACACCATATATTTT.

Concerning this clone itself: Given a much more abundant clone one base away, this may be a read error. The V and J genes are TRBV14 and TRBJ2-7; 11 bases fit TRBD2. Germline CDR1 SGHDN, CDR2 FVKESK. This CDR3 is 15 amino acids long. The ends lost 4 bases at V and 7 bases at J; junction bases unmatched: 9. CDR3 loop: CASSPSGGKAGEQYF. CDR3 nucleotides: TGTGCCAGCAGCCCTAGCGGGGGGAAGGCGGGTGAGCAGTACTTC.

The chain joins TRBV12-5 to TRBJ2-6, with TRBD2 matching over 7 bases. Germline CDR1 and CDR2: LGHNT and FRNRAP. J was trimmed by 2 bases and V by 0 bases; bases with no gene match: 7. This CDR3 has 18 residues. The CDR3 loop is CASGLVRAGDPGANVLTF. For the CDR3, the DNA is TGTGCTAGTGGTTTGGTACGGGCGGGGGATCCTGGGGCCAACGTCCTGACTTTC.

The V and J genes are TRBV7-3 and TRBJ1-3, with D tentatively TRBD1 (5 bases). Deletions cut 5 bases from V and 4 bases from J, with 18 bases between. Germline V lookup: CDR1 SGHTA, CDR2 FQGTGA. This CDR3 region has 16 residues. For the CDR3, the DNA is TGTGCCAGCAGCCTCATTCCCCCAGGGTTAGGAAACACCATATATTTT. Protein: CASSLIPPGLGNTIYF.

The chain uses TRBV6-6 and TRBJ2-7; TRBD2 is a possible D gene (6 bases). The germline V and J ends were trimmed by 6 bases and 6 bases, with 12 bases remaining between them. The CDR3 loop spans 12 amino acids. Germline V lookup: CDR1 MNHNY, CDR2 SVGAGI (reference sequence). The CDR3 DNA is TGTGCCAGCAGGTGGGCGGAGGGCGAGCAGTACTTC. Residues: CASRWAEGEQYF.

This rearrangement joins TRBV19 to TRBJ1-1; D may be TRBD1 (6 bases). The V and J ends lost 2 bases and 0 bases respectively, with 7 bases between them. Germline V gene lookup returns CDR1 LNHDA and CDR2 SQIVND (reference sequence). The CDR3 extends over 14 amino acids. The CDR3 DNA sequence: TGTGCCAGTAGTATAAAGGGGGTGAACACTGAAGCTTTCTTT. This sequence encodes CASSIKGVNTEAFF.

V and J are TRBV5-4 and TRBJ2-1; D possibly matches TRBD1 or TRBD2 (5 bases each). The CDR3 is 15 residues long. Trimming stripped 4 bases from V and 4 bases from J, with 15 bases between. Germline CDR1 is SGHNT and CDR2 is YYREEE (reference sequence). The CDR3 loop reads CASSPGARGYNEQFF. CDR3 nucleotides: TGTGCCAGCAGCCCCGGGGCTAGGGGTTACAATGAGCAGTTCTTC.

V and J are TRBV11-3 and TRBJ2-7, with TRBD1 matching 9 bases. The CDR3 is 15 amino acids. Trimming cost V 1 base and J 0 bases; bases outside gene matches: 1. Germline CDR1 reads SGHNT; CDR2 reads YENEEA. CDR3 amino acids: CASSLAGQGSYEQYF. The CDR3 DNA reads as TGTGCCAGCAGCTTAGCGGGACAGGGCTCCTACGAGCAGTACTTC.

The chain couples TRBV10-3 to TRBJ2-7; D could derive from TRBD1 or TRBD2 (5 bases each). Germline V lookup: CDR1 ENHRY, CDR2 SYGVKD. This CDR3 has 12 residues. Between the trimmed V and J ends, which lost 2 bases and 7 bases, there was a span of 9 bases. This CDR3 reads CAISEEGREQYF. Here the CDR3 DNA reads TGTGCCATCAGTGAGGAGGGACGGGAGCAGTACTTC.

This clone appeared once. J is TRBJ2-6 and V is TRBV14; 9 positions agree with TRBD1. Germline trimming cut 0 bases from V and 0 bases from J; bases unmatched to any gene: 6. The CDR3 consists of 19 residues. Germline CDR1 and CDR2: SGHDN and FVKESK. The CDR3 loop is CASSQETGTGFSGANVLTF. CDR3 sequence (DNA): TGTGCCAGCAGCCAAGAAACCGGGACAGGGTTCTCTGGGGCCAACGTCCTGACTTTC.

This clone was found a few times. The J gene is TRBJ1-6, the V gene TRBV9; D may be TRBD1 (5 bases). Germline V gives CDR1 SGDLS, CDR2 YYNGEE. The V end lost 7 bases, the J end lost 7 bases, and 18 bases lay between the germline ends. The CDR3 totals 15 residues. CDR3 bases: TGTGCCAGCGGGGGACGAAGATCGGGGAATTCACCCCTCCACTTT. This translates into CASGGRRSGNSPLHF.

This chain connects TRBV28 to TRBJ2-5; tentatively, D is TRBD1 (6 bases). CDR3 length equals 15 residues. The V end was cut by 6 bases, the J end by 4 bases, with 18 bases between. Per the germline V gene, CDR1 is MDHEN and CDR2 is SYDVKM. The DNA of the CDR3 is TGTGCCAGCAGAGAGGCAGGGGCTGGTACAGAGACCCAGTACTTC. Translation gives CASREAGAGTETQYF.

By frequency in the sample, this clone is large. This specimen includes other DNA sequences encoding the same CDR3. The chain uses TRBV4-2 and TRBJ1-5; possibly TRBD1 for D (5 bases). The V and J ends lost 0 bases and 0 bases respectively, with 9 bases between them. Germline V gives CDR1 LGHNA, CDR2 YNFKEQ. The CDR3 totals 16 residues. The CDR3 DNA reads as TGTGCCAGCAGCCAAGAACAGGCAGCTAGCAATCAGCCCCAGCATTTT. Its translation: CASSQEQAASNQPQHF.